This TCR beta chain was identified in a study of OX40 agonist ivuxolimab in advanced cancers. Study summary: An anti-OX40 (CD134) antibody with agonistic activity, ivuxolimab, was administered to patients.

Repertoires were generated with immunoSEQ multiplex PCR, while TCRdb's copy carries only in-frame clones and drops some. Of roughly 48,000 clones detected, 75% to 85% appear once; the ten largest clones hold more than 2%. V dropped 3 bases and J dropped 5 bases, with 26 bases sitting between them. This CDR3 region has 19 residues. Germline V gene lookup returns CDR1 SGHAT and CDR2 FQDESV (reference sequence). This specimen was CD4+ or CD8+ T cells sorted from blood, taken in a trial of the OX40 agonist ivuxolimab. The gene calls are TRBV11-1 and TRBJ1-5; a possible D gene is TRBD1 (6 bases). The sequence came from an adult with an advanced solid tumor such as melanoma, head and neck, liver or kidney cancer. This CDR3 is CASSFPWGAGSPGDQPQHF. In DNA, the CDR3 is TGTGCCAGCAGCTTTCCATGGGGGGCCGGGAGCCCTGGCGATCAGCCCCAGCATTTT.